The sequence of this T cell receptor (beta chain) was determined in a study of a mutant IDH1 vaccine in newly diagnosed glioma. About the study: Treated patients had a mean age of roughly 44 years and a sex split that was around 60% male and approximately 38% female. Patients got radiotherapy, temozolomide, or both beforehand, and most got both.

Germline CDR1 is SQVTM and CDR2 is ANQGSEA. V shed 0 bases and J 5 bases; nucleotides not matched to a gene: 6. CDR3 length equals 15 residues. Indicated time point: baseline, week 1 (first vaccination visit). Treatment here: pre-vaccination baseline after standard-of-care therapy. TCRdb's table, derived via immunoSEQ multiplex PCR, lists solely in-frame clones and lacks some. Counted here are some 68,000 clones, approximately 79% occurring once; the ten biggest clones make up about 7.5%. Broader study findings: Changes in the top peripheral T cell clonotypes seemingly had no bearing on pseudoprogression. There were vaccine-induced immune responses in around 93% of the patients.

To note about this clone: Antigen: not known.

This material consisted of PBMCs, taken from a glioma patient treated with radiotherapy, temozolomide or both. This sequence joins TRBV29-1 and TRBJ2-2, with 7 positions matching TRBD2. The receptor was isolated from a middle-aged man with glioma. CDR3 DNA: TGCAGCGTTGAAGATAGCCGGGGGGAAACCGGGGAGCTGTTTTTT. This sequence encodes CSVEDSRGETGELFF.